This T cell receptor (beta chain) came from a study of T cell changes during pregnancy in multiple sclerosis (dated by TCRdb to the late 2010s). A note on the overall study: Changes in the T cell repertoire over the course of pregnancy were examined in this study in women with multiple sclerosis.

Libraries were prepared through the immunoSEQ multiplex PCR assay. TCRdb mirrors the immuneACCESS table, restricted to in-frame sequences. Some clones are absent from its copies; in checked studies, under half trace to an unresolved V gene, and the reason for the others is unknown. Recorded for this sample are 35,000 to 50,000 clones; approximately 90% of them occurred a single time. The top ten clonotypes cover approximately 0.61% of the sample. This clone was seen a single time. The antigen this receptor binds is unknown. Base qualities were left out, and no much larger clone turns up one base away. This clonotype was sampled from a female donor with multiple sclerosis, enrolled in a pregnancy study. This specimen consisted of CD4+ T cells from peripheral blood mononuclear cells, obtained in the first trimester of pregnancy.

The CDR3 corresponds to CASSDWASGRQNYEQYF. The bases read TGTGCCAGCAGTGACTGGGCTAGCGGGAGGCAGAACTACGAGCAGTACTTC. The V gene is TRBV6-4 and the J gene is TRBJ2-7; 11 junctional bases match TRBD2. V trim: 1 base; J trim: 3 bases; unmatched bases: 8. The CDR3 runs 17 amino acids, cysteine and phenylalanine included. Just CDR3 DNA is preserved here, 51 bases in frame from base 1. Taken from the germline V gene, the CDR1 and CDR2 loops are MRHNA and SNTAGT.